This is a list of T cell receptor beta chains from one sample in a study of beta chain features in type 1 diabetes. Only in-frame clones appear in the TCRdb table, and some are missing; sequencing was by immunoSEQ multiplex PCR. The table shows about 370,000 clones, with over 9% occurring only once. The sequenced material came from central memory CD4+ T cells from blood. These receptor sequences come from a man aged 25 to 45 with type 1 diabetes. Each CDR3 is given with its conserved first and last residue. D genes are given only for firm matches. Clone size, where shown, is once, few, many, or a class for clones that have expanded.

V	size	J	D	CDR3	DNA
TRBV23-1	few	TRBJ1-1	TRBD1	CASSQPGQGIEAFF	TGCGCCAGCAGTCAGCCAGGACAGGGCATAGAAGCTTTCTTT
TRBV30	-	TRBJ2-1	TRBD2	CACTLAGGNEQFF	TGTGCCTGTACTCTAGCGGGCGGCAATGAGCAGTTCTTC
TRBV4-3	few	TRBJ2-3	TRBD2	CASSQDYGTSGTDTQYF	TGCGCCAGCAGCCAAGATTATGGGACTAGCGGGACGGATACGCAGTATTTT
TRBV15	few	TRBJ1-4	-	CATSRDLAGGREKLFF	TGTGCCACCAGCAGAGATCTGGCGGGGGGCCGAGAAAAACTGTTTTTT
TRBV11-2	-	TRBJ2-7	-	CASSRYRDYEQYF	TGTGCCAGCAGCAGATACCGGGACTACGAGCAGTACTTC
TRBV19	few	TRBJ2-3	-	CASSIVAGSTQYF	TGTGCCAGTAGTATAGTTGCGGGATCTACGCAGTATTTT
TRBV7-2	-	TRBJ2-7	TRBD1	CASSLDRAYEQYF	TGTGCCAGCAGTCTGGACAGGGCCTACGAGCAGTACTTC
TRBV29-1	-	TRBJ1-1	TRBD1	CSFFGGQGLNTEAFF	TGCAGCTTTTTCGGGGGACAGGGGCTGAACACTGAAGCTTTCTTT
TRBV9	many	TRBJ2-7	TRBD1	CASSASGPGQWTYEQYF	TGTGCCAGCAGCGCCAGTGGGCCGGGACAGTGGACCTACGAGCAGTACTTC
TRBV5-1	many	TRBJ2-1	TRBD2	CASSSIAGGPGEQFF	TGCGCCAGCAGCTCAATAGCGGGAGGGCCGGGTGAGCAGTTCTTC
TRBV5-1	few	TRBJ2-1	-	CASRRDAIPSSYNEQFF	TGCGCCAGCCGGCGGGACGCGATCCCGAGCTCCTACAATGAGCAGTTCTTC
TRBV23-1	many	TRBJ1-5	-	CASPDNDGNQPQHF	TGCGCCAGCCCCGACAACGATGGCAATCAGCCCCAGCATTTT
TRBV6-1	-	TRBJ2-7	TRBD1	CASNRQGRSEQYF	TGTGCCAGCAACCGACAGGGAAGATCCGAGCAGTACTTC
TRBV6-5	few	TRBJ2-3	-	CASGGREPFTDTQYF	TGTGCCTCTGGGGGGCGGGAACCGTTCACAGATACGCAGTATTTT
TRBV30	few	TRBJ2-1	TRBD2	CASHRGGPGEQFF	TGTGCCAGCCACCGCGGGGGGCCAGGGGAGCAGTTCTTC
TRBV5-1	-	TRBJ2-1	-	CASSLDPNSEQFF	TGCGCCAGCAGCTTGGACCCCAATTCAGAGCAGTTCTTC
TRBV2	few	TRBJ1-1	TRBD1	CASSRGPNTEAFF	TGTGCCAGCAGCAGGGGGCCGAACACTGAAGCTTTCTTT
TRBV14	few	TRBJ2-7	TRBD2	CASSQVSSGGYEQYF	TGTGCCAGCAGCCAAGTATCTAGCGGAGGTTACGAGCAGTACTTC
TRBV5-1	-	TRBJ2-3	TRBD1	CASSLELTGADTQYF	TGCGCCAGCAGCTTGGAACTTACAGGGGCAGATACGCAGTATTTT
TRBV19	few	TRBJ2-2	-	CASILKTANTGELFF	TGTGCCAGTATTTTGAAGACAGCTAACACCGGGGAGCTGTTTTTT
TRBV4-3	many	TRBJ2-5	-	CASSQEVGDGQETQYF	TGCGCCAGCAGCCAAGAAGTGGGCGACGGCCAAGAGACCCAGTACTTC
TRBV18	-	TRBJ1-4	-	CASSPGQYNEKLFF	TGTGCCAGCTCACCTGGACAGTACAATGAAAAACTGTTTTTT
TRBV5-5	-	TRBJ2-7	TRBD2	CASSQVGLAGSYEQYF	TGCGCCAGCAGCCAAGTAGGACTAGCGGGGTCCTACGAGCAGTACTTC
TRBV19	-	TRBJ2-7	-	CASSPSTRSSYEQYF	TGTGCCAGTAGCCCCTCCACTAGGAGCTCCTACGAGCAGTACTTC
TRBV6-6	many	TRBJ1-1	-	CASSRLGNTEAFF	TGTGCCAGCAGCCGACTAGGGAACACTGAAGCTTTCTTT
TRBV19	-	TRBJ2-7	-	CASSIGGRVYEQYF	TGTGCCAGTAGTATAGGAGGCAGGGTCTACGAGCAGTACTTC
TRBV2	many	TRBJ1-2	TRBD1	CASRDRDPGYTF	TGTGCCAGCAGGGACAGGGATCCTGGCTACACCTTC
TRBV30	few	TRBJ2-7	-	CAWRKRSYEQYF	TGTGCCTGGAGAAAGAGAAGCTACGAGCAGTACTTC
TRBV30	few	TRBJ1-1	TRBD1	CAWTGGDTEAFF	TGTGCCTGGACAGGGGGCGACACTGAAGCTTTCTTT
TRBV27	few	TRBJ1-2	TRBD1	CASVKQGAGPYGYTF	TGTGCCAGCGTAAAGCAGGGGGCAGGGCCCTATGGCTACACCTTC
TRBV7-3	medium-sized	TRBJ2-5	-	CASSPTGLQETQYF	TGTGCCAGCAGCCCTACGGGACTCCAAGAGACCCAGTACTTC
TRBV15	few	TRBJ1-6	TRBD1	CATSRDRRGVGQGPYNSPLHF	TGTGCCACCAGCAGAGATCGTCGAGGTGTGGGACAGGGTCCGTATAATTCACCCCTCCACTTT
TRBV5-4	many	TRBJ2-2	TRBD1	CASSLARRTGLTGELFF	TGTGCCAGCAGCTTGGCGAGGAGGACAGGGCTCACCGGGGAGCTGTTTTTT
TRBV6-1	few	TRBJ2-3	-	CATKGGWGTDTQYF	TGTGCCACCAAGGGGGGCTGGGGGACAGATACGCAGTATTTT
TRBV30	few	TRBJ1-2	TRBD1	CAWRQTGGATGYTF	TGTGCCTGGAGACAGACAGGGGGCGCGACTGGCTACACCTTC
TRBV7-2	-	TRBJ2-7	TRBD1	CASGNRGNEQYF	TGTGCCAGCGGAAACAGGGGCAACGAGCAGTACTTC
TRBV7-9	few	TRBJ2-1	-	CASSGAGGSYNEQFF	TGTGCCAGCAGCGGGGCTGGAGGTTCCTACAATGAGCAGTTCTTC
TRBV28	-	TRBJ1-2	-	CASSEQGNYGYTF	TGTGCCAGCAGCGAACAGGGAAACTATGGCTACACCTTC
TRBV19	-	TRBJ1-5	-	CASSSTGIRGNQPQHF	TGTGCCAGTAGTAGCACAGGTATTCGGGGCAATCAGCCCCAGCATTTT
TRBV7-2	-	TRBJ2-7	TRBD1	CASSVAGTGVGEQYF	TGTGCCAGCAGCGTAGCCGGGACAGGGGTGGGCGAGCAGTACTTC
TRBV11-2	few	TRBJ1-2	TRBD1	CASSWDSAIGYTF	TGTGCCAGCAGCTGGGACAGCGCGATTGGCTACACCTTC
TRBV4-1	few	TRBJ2-1	TRBD2	CASSPTSGSYNEQFF	TGCGCCAGCAGCCCGACTAGCGGGAGTTACAATGAGCAGTTCTTC